This T cell receptor beta chain was documented in a study of shared T cell receptors in the human thymus. A single count supports this clone. The protocol was immunoSEQ multiplex PCR, while the TCRdb copy is restricted to in-frame clones and leaves out a portion. The repertoire holds 600,000 or so clones, with more than 70% as singletons. The CDR3 contains 17 residues. Germline CDR1 is LGHNA and CDR2 is YSLEER. Trimming removed 0 bases from V and 1 base from J, with 16 bases in between. This sample also belongs to another study, concerning human thymus T cells.

This receptor was identified in a boy less than two years old with a congenital heart defect. This rearrangement joins TRBV4-3 to TRBJ2-7, with D possibly TRBD2 on 7 matching bases. Sequencing was performed on thymocytes. The CDR3, as DNA: TGCGCCAGCAGCCAAGAGCGGGGGCACAGCGAGTCCTACGAGCAGTACTTC. It specifies CASSQERGHSESYEQYF.